The 25 T cell receptor beta chains below come from one sample, sequenced in a study of OX40 agonist ivuxolimab in advanced cancers. Assay: immunoSEQ multiplex PCR; the TCRdb copy retains only in-frame clones and omits some. The sample contains 100,000 to 110,000 clones, around 93% of which appear only once. Sequenced here: CD4+ or CD8+ T cells sorted from blood, sampled in a trial of the OX40 agonist ivuxolimab. These receptors were obtained from an adult with an advanced solid tumor such as melanoma, head and neck, liver or kidney cancer.

The chain carries TRBV7-6 and TRBJ2-5; 8 nucleotides agree with TRBD1. Trimming at V came to 1 base and at J to 7 bases, leaving 5 bases not matched to a gene. Germline V gene data show CDR1 as SGHVS and CDR2 as FNYEAQ. The CDR3 has 14 residues. The CDR3 loop reads CASSLGPDRGTQYF. The CDR3 DNA follows: TGTGCCAGCAGCTTAGGACCAGACAGGGGGACCCAGTACTTC.

This clone was detected once. The CDR3 DNA reads as TGCGCCAGCAGCGTAGCCGCAGGGAGAGGCTACAATGAGCAGTTCTTC. Protein product: CASSVAAGRGYNEQFF. The chain links TRBV4-1 to TRBJ2-1; D tentatively reads TRBD1 or TRBD2 (5 bases each). The germline V gene encodes CDR1 MGHRA and CDR2 YSYEKL. Trimming cost V 5 bases and J 3 bases, with 17 bases left between them. The CDR3 is 16 residues long.

The chain combines TRBV11-2 with TRBJ2-5; 11 bases match TRBD2. Trimming removed 1 base from V and 4 bases from J; junction bases left unmatched: 8. Germline CDR1 and CDR2: SGHAT and FQNNGV. The CDR3 extends over 17 amino acids. The CDR3 nucleotides read TGTGCCAGCAGCTTAGGTTCACTAGCGGGAGAGGGAGAGACCCAGTACTTC. Protein sequence: CASSLGSLAGEGETQYF.

The CDR3 DNA sequence: TGTGCCAGCAGTGTACAGCGGCTGACCGGGGAGCTGTTTTTT. Translating it yields CASSVQRLTGELFF. This chain connects TRBV28 to TRBJ2-2; D is perhaps TRBD2 (5 bases). The germline gives CDR1 MDHEN, CDR2 SYDVKM. The CDR3 is 14 amino acids. With 5 bases removed from V and 5 bases from J, the gap between germline ends came to 12 bases.

This sequence joins TRBV7-2 and TRBJ1-2; tentative D call: TRBD1 (5 bases). The CDR3 contains 14 residues. Looked up from germline, CDR1 is SGHTA and CDR2 is FQGNSA. V was clipped by 5 bases and J by 2 bases, with 12 bases between them. This chain's CDR3 is CASSPTGHNYGYTF. The CDR3 DNA is TGTGCCAGCAGCCCTACCGGACACAACTATGGCTACACCTTC.

The table lists this clone with a count of one. V usage is TRBV5-1 and J usage is TRBJ2-7; 8 bases align to TRBD2. Germline V CDR1 and CDR2: SGHRS, YFSETQ. CDR3 length: 16 amino acids. V trimming: 0 bases; J trimming: 6 bases; junction bases outside the gene matches: 11. For the CDR3, the DNA is TGCGCCAGCAGCTTGGTAGCTAGCGGGCTTCCTCCCGAGCAGTACTTC. Translated, it gives CASSLVASGLPPEQYF.

The V call is TRBV27, the J call TRBJ2-6; D not certain. Trimming left V 8 bases short and J 3 bases short, with 8 bases between. Germline CDR1 MNHEY, CDR2 SMNVEV (reference sequence). This CDR3 is built from 13 residues. The CDR3 here is CASWGIGANVLTF. The CDR3 DNA reads as TGTGCCAGCTGGGGTATTGGGGCCAACGTCCTGACTTTC.

This clone was detected only once. The rearrangement links TRBV7-2 to TRBJ2-1; D remains unclear. V was clipped by 1 base and J by 5 bases, with 9 bases between them. CDR1 and CDR2 from the germline V gene are SGHTA and FQGNSA. CDR3 length: 14 residues. CDR3: CASSLGIRNNEQFF. The CDR3 coding sequence is TGTGCCAGCAGCTTAGGCATCCGGAACAATGAGCAGTTCTTC.

The chain is built from TRBV27 and TRBJ2-7; possibly TRBD1 for D (6 bases). The CDR3 loop spans 15 amino acids. Deletions cut 6 bases from V and 2 bases from J, with 17 bases between. Germline V lookup: CDR1 MNHEY, CDR2 SMNVEV (reference sequence). CDR3 DNA sequence: TGTGCCAGCAGCCGATTTCTGGACAGAACCTACGAGCAGTACTTC. It specifies CASSRFLDRTYEQYF.

The rearrangement joins TRBV7-2 to TRBJ2-1, with D possibly being TRBD2 (8 bases). Trimming left V 2 bases short and J 2 bases short, with 19 bases between. The CDR3 contains 18 residues. Looked up from germline, CDR1 is SGHTA and CDR2 is FQGNSA. The CDR3 reads CASSLQFSGTAAYNEQFF. CDR3 DNA sequence: TGTGCCAGCAGCTTACAGTTTAGCGGGACAGCGGCCTACAATGAGCAGTTCTTC.

The chain carries TRBV14 and TRBJ2-5; 9 positions agree with TRBD2. V lost 4 bases, J lost 4 bases, and 7 bases stayed unmatched. The length of the CDR3 is 15 residues. The germline gives CDR1 SGHDN, CDR2 FVKESK. CDR3 bases: TGTGCCAGCAGCCCGGGACTAGCTTTGGGAGAGACCCAGTACTTC. The encoded protein is CASSPGLALGETQYF.

The V and J genes are TRBV12-5 and TRBJ2-2, with D perhaps TRBD1 or TRBD2 (5 bases each). Germline V lookup: CDR1 LGHNT, CDR2 FRNRAP. V shed 4 bases and J shed 6 bases, with 12 bases lying between them. The CDR3 sequence is 14 residues long. CDR3 sequence reads: CASGSDLGAGELFF. CDR3 nucleotides: TGTGCTAGTGGTTCCGACCTGGGGGCCGGGGAGCTGTTTTTT.

This clone was seen a few times. This chain connects TRBV2 to TRBJ2-7; 7 bases are shared with TRBD1. The CDR3 length is 12 residues. V lost 10 bases and J lost 3; bases outside the gene matches: 6. Germline-derived CDR1 and CDR2 are SNHLY and FYNNEI. Here the CDR3 DNA reads TGTGCCACCGGACAGGATGGCTACGAGCAGTACTTC. Translated: CATGQDGYEQYF. Full variable domain (outside the CDR3, taken from reference TRBV2 and TRBJ2-7): EPEVTQTPSHQVTQMGQEVILRCVPISNHLYFYWYRQILGQKVEFLVSFYNNEISEKSEIFDDQFSVERPDGSNFTLKIRSTKLEDSAMYFCATGQDGYEQYFGPGTRLTVT.

As to this clone: A read error may account for a junction end that differs from germline. Other nucleotide sequences from this sample produce the same CDR3. The chain links TRBV4-1 to TRBJ2-7; no clear D gene. The CDR3 runs to 19 residues. CDR1 MGHRA and CDR2 YSYEKL come from the germline V gene. CDR3 in DNA: TGCGCCAGTAGCCAGGCACTCCCTCAAGCCTTACGCAGCTCCTACGAGCAGTACTTC. Its translation is CASSQALPQALRSSYEQYF.

This chain uses TRBV18 with TRBJ2-1; TRBD2 agrees at 7 bases. This CDR3 comprises 17 residues. Germline assignment: CDR1 KGHSH and CDR2 LQKENI. V lost 0 bases and J lost 9; bases outside the gene matches: 14. The CDR3 DNA reads as TGTGCCAGCTCACCACCAGCGGCGGTGGGAGGGCCGGGTGAGCAGTTCTTC. Translated, it gives CASSPPAAVGGPGEQFF.

The chain uses TRBV7-8 and TRBJ2-1; TRBD2 matches at 8 bases. The CDR3 is 15 amino acids. In germline, CDR1 is SGHVS, CDR2 FQNEAQ. Trimming took 1 base from V and 2 from J; bases not matched to a gene: 1. The CDR3 spells CASSLDSGAYNEQFF. The DNA for the CDR3 is TGTGCCAGCAGCTTAGATAGCGGGGCCTACAATGAGCAGTTCTTC.

The chain has TRBV19 and TRBJ1-5; D may be TRBD1 (5 bases). The CDR3 spans 12 residues. Trimming removed 4 bases from V and 7 bases from J, with 8 bases in between. The germline gives CDR1 LNHDA, CDR2 SQIVND (reference sequence). This chain's CDR3 is CASSNRLQPQHF. The DNA of the CDR3 is TGTGCCAGTAGTAACAGGCTCCAGCCCCAGCATTTT.

The rearrangement uses TRBV19 and TRBJ2-3, with TRBD2 matching 10 bases. The V segment lost 2 bases and the J segment 0 bases; nucleotides outside the gene matches: 2. Germline-derived CDR1 and CDR2 are LNHDA and SQIVND (reference sequence). The length of the CDR3 is 16 residues. The CDR3 bases are TGTGCCAGTAGTATATTGACTAGCGGGAGCACAGATACGCAGTATTTT. This translates into CASSILTSGSTDTQYF.

Here the CDR3 reads CASSPSGGMNTEAFF. In DNA, the CDR3 is TGTGCCAGCAGCCCCTCAGGGGGGATGAACACTGAAGCTTTCTTT. The chain combines TRBV7-9 with TRBJ1-1, with TRBD1 matching over 7 bases. Germline loops: CDR1 SEHNR, CDR2 FQNEAQ (reference sequence). Trimming took 5 bases from V and 0 from J; bases not matched to a gene: 6. The CDR3 totals 15 residues.

The chain links TRBV18 to TRBJ1-1; D unclear. The CDR3 is 15 residues long. V shed 3 bases and J shed 3 bases, with 14 bases lying between them. Per the germline V gene, CDR1 is KGHSH and CDR2 is LQKENI. The CDR3 spells CASSPEAVAYTEAFF. In DNA, the CDR3 is TGTGCCAGCTCACCCGAGGCGGTAGCGTACACTGAAGCTTTCTTT.

The chain carries TRBV10-1 and TRBJ1-5; 10 nucleotides agree with TRBD1. Germline V gives CDR1 WNHNN, CDR2 SYGVQD (reference sequence). The CDR3 covers 16 residues. Trimming removed 10 bases from V and 0 bases from J; junction bases left unmatched: 9. DNA of the CDR3: TGCGCCACCAGGACAGGGGGACGTTATAGCAATCAGCCCCAGCATTTT. Translation: CATRTGGRYSNQPQHF.

V gene TRBV11-3 combines with J gene TRBJ2-2; D remains unclear. The CDR3 is made up of 13 amino acids. Germline loops: CDR1 SGHNT, CDR2 YENEEA. Trimming pared 2 bases from V and 9 bases from J, leaving 10 bases between. The CDR3 DNA reads TGTGCCAGCAGCTTATATCTGCACCGGGAGCTGTTTTTT. It is translated as CASSLYLHRELFF.

The chain combines TRBV6-5 with TRBJ2-2; 9 nucleotides align to TRBD1. This CDR3 comprises 15 residues. J lost 5 bases, V lost 0 bases, and 1 base had no gene match. CDR1 and CDR2 from the germline V gene are MNHEY and SVGAGI. The CDR3 loop reads CASSYSTGGTGELFF. DNA of the CDR3: TGTGCCAGCAGTTACTCGACAGGGGGGACCGGGGAGCTGTTTTTT.

The chain combines TRBV30 with TRBJ2-1, with 8 bases that match TRBD2. The CDR3 sequence is 15 residues long. The trim removed 3 bases at V and 10 bases at J, leaving 14 bases unmatched. Germline V gene lookup returns CDR1 GTSNPN and CDR2 SVGIG (reference sequence). CDR3 bases: TGTGCCTGGAGAATTGGGACGGGAGGGCCGGGGGAGCAGTTCTTC. It encodes CAWRIGTGGPGEQFF.

The V and J genes are TRBV7-9 and TRBJ2-7, with TRBD2 identical over 10 bases. Germline-derived CDR1 and CDR2 are SEHNR and FQNEAQ (reference sequence). This CDR3 has 17 residues. The V gene end was trimmed by 4 bases and the J gene end by 6 bases; junction bases not matched to a gene: 15. The CDR3 here is CASSSSRREREGGEQYF. In DNA form, the CDR3 reads TGTGCCAGCAGCTCCTCCCGTCGGGAGCGGGAGGGTGGCGAGCAGTACTTC.